Only one count was recorded for the clone carrying this TCR beta chain. The source of the sample is a study of radiotherapy plus CTLA-4 blockade in lung cancer. Study-wide background: Among all patients, around 18% showed objective responses, while about 30% had disease control.

Repertoires were generated with immunoSEQ multiplex PCR, while TCRdb's copy carries only in-frame clones and drops some. The sample records 62,000 or so clones, 70% to 80% being singletons. This clonotype was sampled from a human donor with non-small cell lung cancer who had a complete response to radiotherapy plus ipilimumab. The specimen comprised peripheral blood, sampled from a patient treated with radiotherapy plus ipilimumab.

CDR3 DNA sequence: TGTGCCAGCAGTTCCCATAGTTTTAATGAGCAGTTCTTC. Residues: CASSSHSFNEQFF. The chain uses TRBV6-5 and TRBJ2-1; D not resolved. This CDR3 spans 13 amino acids. Trimming stripped 4 bases from V and 7 bases from J, with 11 bases between. CDR1 is MNHEY and CDR2 is SVGAGI in the germline V gene.